The 18 T cell receptor beta chains given below trace back to one sample, sequenced in a study of T cells in Graves' hyperthyroidism and ophthalmopathy. The TCR beta CDR3 regions underwent amplification using RNA transcripts as the source. The HTBI set primed first-round TCR CDR3 RT-PCR. MiXCR, run by TCRdb on the multiplex PCR reads, gives a single entry per CDR3 protein. The sample contains about 260,000 distinct CDR3 sequences, about a sixth of which appear only once. Sequences were obtained from blood. These receptors originate from a woman aged 18-29 years with Graves' ophthalmopathy.

This clonotype was seen more than once but under ten times. A much larger clone is a single base away; this may be a read error. This chain links TRBV4-1 with TRBJ1-5, with TRBD1 matching 8 bases. J gave up 2 bases and V 0 bases, and 3 bases lay outside the gene matches. Germline CDR1 is MGHRA and CDR2 is YSYEKL. The CDR3 has 16 amino acids. CDR3 in amino acids: CASSQDWGQGNQPQHF. As DNA, the CDR3 is TGCGCCAGCAGCCAAGATTGGGGACAGGGCAATCAGCCCCAGCATTTT.

In its sample, this clonotype was seen many times. This chain uses TRBV5-1 with TRBJ2-3; D gene ambiguous. V lost 4 bases and J 3 bases, leaving 12 bases between the germline ends. Germline CDR1 SGHRS, CDR2 YFSETQ. The CDR3 totals 14 residues. The CDR3 loop reads CASSLASLTDTQYF. CDR3 DNA: TGCGCCAGCAGCCTGGCTAGTTTAACAGATACGCAGTATTTT.

This chain links TRBV28 with TRBJ1-1; D uncertain. The ends were cut back, 3 bases at V and 0 bases at J, with 11 bases in the middle. The CDR3 spans 15 residues. Germline V gene data show CDR1 as MDHEN and CDR2 as SYDVKM. The CDR3 loop is CASSLVRILNTEAFF. CDR3 nucleotide sequence: TGTGCCAGCAGTTTGGTCAGGATATTGAACACTGAAGCTTTCTTT. The complete variable domain, with remaining parts taken from reference TRBV28 and TRBJ1-1, reads DVKVTQSSRYLVKRTGEKVFLECVQDMDHENMFWYRQDPGLGLRLIYFSYDVKMKEKGDIPEGYSVSREKKERFSLILESASTNQTSMYLCASSLVRILNTEAFFGQGTRLTVV.

This clonotype came up many times. The chain combines TRBV7-9 with TRBJ2-1; TRBD2 agrees at 11 bases. The CDR3 length is 14 residues. V shed 3 bases, J shed 9 bases, and the junction held 4 bases outside the gene matches. Per germline, CDR1 SEHNR and CDR2 FQNEAQ (reference sequence). CDR3 DNA: TGTGCCAGCAGCTTGGAACTAGCGGGGGTTGAGCAGTTCTTC. Translation gives CASSLELAGVEQFF.

This clonotype has a count of ten or more. This sequence joins TRBV12-3 or TRBV12-4 and TRBJ1-2; D is undetermined. Trimming removed 5 bases at V and 8 bases at J, with 12 bases between. CDR3 length: 12 residues. For the CDR3, the DNA is TGTGCCAGCAGTCTATCCTCGAGGGGCTACACCTTC. The encoded protein is CASSLSSRGYTF.

This clonotype was counted many times. This chain connects TRBV3-1 to TRBJ2-1, with D possibly TRBD2 on 6 matching bases. CDR1 LGHDT and CDR2 YNNKEL come from the germline V gene (reference sequence). The ends were cut back, 4 bases at V and 10 bases at J, with 20 bases in the middle. CDR3 size: 15 residues. CDR3 region: CASSLGGLEANEQFF. The DNA of the CDR3 is TGTGCCAGCAGCCTTGGGGGACTCGAGGCCAACGAGCAGTTCTTC.

Ten or more counts support this clonotype. The chain has TRBV7-9 and TRBJ1-1, with a possible D match to TRBD1 (6 bases). V lost 0 bases and J lost 3, with 17 bases in between. The CDR3 is 17 residues long. CDR1 SEHNR and CDR2 FQNEAQ come from the germline V gene (reference sequence). DNA of the CDR3: TGTGCCAGCAGCTTAGCTCCCCCCGGGACAACTTACACTGAAGCTTTCTTT. Protein sequence: CASSLAPPGTTYTEAFF.

The chain couples TRBV3-1 to TRBJ1-1; 7 bases are a match to TRBD1. The CDR3 sequence is 15 residues long. CDR1 and CDR2 (germline): LGHDT, YNNKEL (reference sequence). Trimming removed 1 base from V and 2 bases from J; junction bases left unmatched: 4. DNA of the CDR3: TGTGCCAGCAGCCAAGCGGGACAGCTTAACACTGAAGCTTTCTTT. It codes for CASSQAGQLNTEAFF.

The sample holds a few counts of this clonotype. This chain uses TRBV27 with TRBJ2-3; D may be TRBD1 (6 bases). Germline-derived CDR1 and CDR2 are MNHEY and SMNVEV (reference sequence). The V gene lost 2 bases and the J gene lost 4 bases, with 22 bases spanning the gap. The CDR3 totals 18 residues. CDR3: CASSLTKRGISIADTQYF. The CDR3 nucleotides read TGTGCCAGCAGTTTAACCAAAAGGGGGATTTCAATAGCAGATACGCAGTATTTT.

This clonotype was seen repeatedly, ten times or more. This sequence joins TRBV7-3 and TRBJ2-2, with a weak D call TRBD1 (6 bases). With 6 bases removed from V and 8 bases from J, the gap between germline ends came to 22 bases. CDR3 length: 16 amino acids. Germline V gives CDR1 SGHTA, CDR2 FQGTGA. The CDR3 DNA sequence: TGTGCCAGCAGTAACCGGGACATACGTGGGACGGGGGAGCTGTTTTTT. Protein sequence: CASSNRDIRGTGELFF.

In its sample, this clonotype was seen many times. In DNA form, the CDR3 reads TGTGCCAGCAGTTTTACACTAAGGGGGCTGGGGGAAAAACTGTTTTTT. Encoded protein: CASSFTLRGLGEKLFF. The chain recombines TRBV12-3 or TRBV12-4 with TRBJ1-4; 7 positions agree with TRBD1. The V segment lost 3 bases and the J segment 8 bases; nucleotides outside the gene matches: 12. The CDR3 has 16 amino acids.

This clonotype came up many times. The chain uses TRBV11-3 and TRBJ1-1; D remains ambiguous. CDR1 SGHNT and CDR2 YENEEA come from the germline V gene. The CDR3 loop spans 13 amino acids. V was clipped by 5 bases and J by 1 base, with 8 bases between them. The CDR3 DNA sequence: TGTGCCAGCAGCCCAACTTCGAACACTGAAGCTTTCTTT. It translates to CASSPTSNTEAFF.

There are many counts of this clonotype. The chain has TRBV11-2 and TRBJ2-5, with 9 nucleotides matching TRBD2. Trimming removed 0 bases from V and 4 bases from J; junction bases left unmatched: 12. The germline V gene has CDR1 SGHAT and CDR2 FQNNGV. This CDR3 is built from 18 residues. The CDR3 here is CASSLDGGAGGRPETQYF. CDR3 sequence (DNA): TGTGCCAGCAGCTTAGATGGTGGGGCGGGGGGGCGTCCAGAGACCCAGTACTTC.

This clonotype was recorded many times. J is TRBJ2-3 and V is TRBV4-3; 8 bases align to TRBD2. The CDR3 is 15 amino acids. The V gene's germline CDR1 is LGHNA and CDR2 YSLEER. V gave up 0 bases and J gave up 3 bases; unmatched junction bases: 2. CDR3 loop: CASSQDKRETDTQYF. The CDR3, as DNA: TGCGCCAGCAGCCAAGATAAGCGGGAGACAGATACGCAGTATTTT.

This clonotype was found many times. The chain links TRBV19 to TRBJ2-2; 8 positions match TRBD2. J was trimmed by 3 bases and V by 1 base; bases with no gene match: 1. CDR3 length: 15 residues. Germline CDR1 and CDR2: LNHDA and SQIVND (reference sequence). CDR3 sequence: CASSIVAGYTGELFF. The CDR3, as DNA: TGTGCCAGTAGTATAGTAGCGGGGTACACCGGGGAGCTGTTTTTT.

This clonotype has just one count. The CDR3 DNA reads TGTGCCAGCAGTCCGGCGGGGAGGTACGAGCAGTACTTC. Translating gives CASSPAGRYEQYF. The chain is built from TRBV28 and TRBJ2-7; TRBD2 is a possible D gene (6 bases). The CDR3 extends over 13 amino acids. Per the germline V gene, CDR1 is MDHEN and CDR2 is SYDVKM. V shed 5 bases and J shed 4 bases, with 12 bases lying between them.

This rearrangement joins TRBV18 to TRBJ1-4; the D gene is possibly TRBD1 (6 bases). This CDR3 has 15 amino acids. V lost 3 bases, J lost 3 bases, and 11 bases lay in between. CDR1 KGHSH and CDR2 LQKENI come from the germline V gene. This chain's CDR3 is CASSPTGHPNEKLFF. CDR3 DNA: TGTGCCAGCTCACCCACGGGACATCCTAATGAAAAACTGTTTTTT.

This clonotype was detected ten times or more. The CDR3 here is CATLAGDSYEQYF. DNA of the CDR3: TGTGCCACCCTGGCGGGGGACTCCTACGAGCAGTACTTC. The rearrangement links TRBV28 to TRBJ2-7; 7 bases fit TRBD2. J gave up 0 bases and V 10 bases, and 6 bases lay outside the gene matches. CDR1 and CDR2 (germline): MDHEN, SYDVKM. The CDR3 length is 13 residues.